Presented here are 10 T cell receptor beta chains from one specimen sequenced in a study of blood T cells in healthy people across ages. Combining a sample-barcoded 5' primer with a J-beta primer mix, a second PCR ran for roughly 7 to 11 cycles. MiXCR, run by TCRdb on the 5' RACE reads, gives a single entry per CDR3 protein. This table has some 1,800,000 distinct CDR3 sequences, about 39% appearing once. Sample: blood. The receptors derive from a human donor in good health.

This clonotype was picked up a small number of times. The gene calls are TRBV20-1 and TRBJ2-3, with 7 bases lining up with TRBD2. After removal of 5 bases from V and 2 bases from J, the junction contained 7 bases not matched to a gene. CDR1 is DFQATT, CDR2 SNEGSKA, per germline (reference sequence). The CDR3 runs to 14 residues. The CDR3 spells CSAGSGGTTDTQYF. CDR3 nucleotide sequence: TGCAGTGCTGGTTCGGGGGGAACCACAGATACGCAGTATTTT.

This clonotype was seen a single time. The chain joins TRBV4-2 to TRBJ1-2; D not resolved. The CDR3 covers 15 residues. Trimming cost V 0 bases and J 7 bases, with 15 bases left between them. Per the germline V gene, CDR1 is LGHNA and CDR2 is YNFKEQ. CDR3 sequence (DNA): TGTGCCAGCAGCCAAGACGACGGAGGTCAATTTGGCTACACCTTC. Residues: CASSQDDGGQFGYTF.

The V and J genes are TRBV20-1 and TRBJ2-5; TRBD1 aligns across 10 bases. The V gene's germline CDR1 is DFQATT and CDR2 SNEGSKA (reference sequence). V shed 1 base, J shed 5 bases, and the junction held 13 bases outside the gene matches. The CDR3 extends over 17 amino acids. The CDR3: CSARGGPGQGMGETQYF. The CDR3 region has the DNA TGCAGTGCTAGAGGGGGGCCGGGACAGGGGATGGGTGAGACCCAGTACTTC.

This chain connects TRBV7-2 to TRBJ2-5; no definite D call. Trimming removed 2 bases from V and 5 bases from J, with 18 bases in between. Germline CDR1 reads SGHTA; CDR2 reads FQGNSA. This CDR3 comprises 16 residues. The CDR3 reads CASSLKVRTPRETQYF. DNA of the CDR3: TGTGCCAGCAGCTTAAAAGTTCGGACCCCCAGGGAGACCCAGTACTTC.

This clonotype was seen only a few times. The V and J genes are TRBV7-2 and TRBJ2-1; D uncertain. V was pared by 5 bases and J by 10 bases, with 9 bases between. The germline V gene has CDR1 SGHTA and CDR2 FQGNSA. CDR3 length: 11 amino acids. This CDR3 is CASSQSWEQFF. Here the CDR3 DNA reads TGTGCCAGCAGCCAATCGTGGGAGCAGTTCTTC.

The J gene is TRBJ2-4, the V gene TRBV28; D might be TRBD1 or TRBD2, each matching 5 bases. V lost 1 base, J lost 13 bases, and 14 bases lay in between. The CDR3 runs to 13 residues. The germline gives CDR1 MDHEN, CDR2 SYDVKM. The CDR3 DNA reads TGTGCCAGCAGTTTATCACCGGGGACGGAGCAGTACTTC. Residues: CASSLSPGTEQYF.

In its sample, this clonotype was seen a few times. The gene calls are TRBV11-1 and TRBJ1-1, with a tentative D call TRBD1 (6 bases). The CDR3 contains 16 residues. V gave up 1 base and J gave up 4 bases, with 16 bases separating them. Looked up from germline, CDR1 is SGHAT and CDR2 is FQDESV (reference sequence). CDR3 residues: CASSLDWGAEGTEAFF. The CDR3 DNA is TGTGCCAGCAGCTTAGATTGGGGGGCTGAGGGCACTGAAGCTTTCTTT.

This CDR3 reads CASSSQGGNELFF. CDR3 nucleotide sequence: TGTGCCAGCAGCTCTCAAGGGGGTAATGAGCTGTTTTTT. This sequence joins TRBV7-9 and TRBJ2-2, with a tentative D call TRBD1 (6 bases). The CDR3 contains 13 residues. Germline CDR1 is SEHNR and CDR2 is FQNEAQ (reference sequence). V lost 4 bases and J lost 11, with 14 bases in between.

Only a few counts were recorded for this clonotype. This chain joins TRBV29-1 and TRBJ2-7, with 7 positions matching TRBD2. CDR1 SQVTM and CDR2 ANQGSEA come from the germline V gene. The CDR3 spans 14 residues. V shed 2 bases and J 7 bases; nucleotides not matched to a gene: 11. CDR3 in amino acids: CSVEQDGDYTEQYF. The CDR3 DNA reads TGCAGCGTTGAACAAGACGGGGACTATACGGAGCAGTACTTC.

A few counts support this clonotype. This rearrangement joins TRBV4-3 to TRBJ1-2; D is possibly TRBD1 (6 bases). CDR1 and CDR2 from the germline V gene are LGHNA and YSLEER. CDR3 length: 17 residues. V was trimmed by 4 bases and J by 0 bases, leaving 18 bases between them. DNA for the CDR3: TGCGCCAGCAGCCCCTCCCTATCTAGACAGGCTAACTATGGCTACACCTTC. It codes for CASSPSLSRQANYGYTF.